This T cell receptor beta chain is drawn from a study of CD8 T cells in Susac syndrome. Definite or probable Susac syndrome was diagnosed using recently defined diagnostic criteria. The germline V gene has CDR1 MNHNY and CDR2 SVGAGI (reference sequence). The CDR3 extends over 14 amino acids. Trimming took off 2 bases at V and 4 bases at J, with 11 bases between the two ends. Random hexamers were used to reverse transcribe roughly 0.45 to 1 ug of RNA. TCRdb re-called the immunoSEQ multiplex PCR reads through MiXCR, storing one row per CDR3 protein. The table shows some 200,000 distinct CDR3 sequences, with under 97% occurring only once.

The chain recombines TRBV6-6 with TRBJ1-2, with D hard to call. The sequence was obtained from a human donor with Susac syndrome. Sequenced material: CD4+ T cells from PBMCs. The CDR3: CASSYVRRSYGYTF. The CDR3 DNA is TGTGCCAGCAGTTACGTGCGGCGTTCCTATGGCTACACCTTC.